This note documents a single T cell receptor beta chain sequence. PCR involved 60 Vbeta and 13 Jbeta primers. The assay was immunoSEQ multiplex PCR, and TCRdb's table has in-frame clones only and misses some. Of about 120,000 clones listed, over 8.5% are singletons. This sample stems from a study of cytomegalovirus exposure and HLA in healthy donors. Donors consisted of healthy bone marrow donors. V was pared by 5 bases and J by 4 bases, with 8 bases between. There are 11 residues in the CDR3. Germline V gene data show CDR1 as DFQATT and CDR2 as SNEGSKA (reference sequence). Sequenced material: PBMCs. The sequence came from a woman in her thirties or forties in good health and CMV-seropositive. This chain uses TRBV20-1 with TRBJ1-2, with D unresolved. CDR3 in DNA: TGCAGTGCTTTCCATTTCTATGGCTACACCTTC. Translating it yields CSAFHFYGYTF.